What follows are 2 T cell receptor beta chains derived from one specimen sequenced in a study of a mutant IDH1 vaccine in newly diagnosed glioma. Time point reported: week 11, during vaccination. It was 300 ug of mutant IDH1 20-mer peptide that made up each vaccine dose, given with topical imiquimod. Profiled with immunoSEQ multiplex PCR; TCRdb holds only in-frame clones, not every one. The sample lists approximately 110,000 clones, roughly nine tenths occurring once. These receptors' antigens are unknown. The specimen was PBMCs, collected from a glioma patient whose treatment included an IDH1 peptide vaccine. These receptor sequences come from a woman in her 50s with glioma.

The chain links TRBV11-2 to TRBJ2-4; 9 positions match TRBD2. V gave up 4 bases and J gave up 0 bases; unmatched junction bases: 13. The germline V gene has CDR1 SGHAT and CDR2 FQNNGV. This CDR3 is built from 19 residues. This chain's CDR3 is CASSYAAGGLLIAKNIQYF. For the CDR3, the DNA is TGTGCCAGCAGCTATGCGGCGGGAGGGCTCCTGATAGCCAAAAACATTCAGTACTTC.

This chain connects TRBV5-1 to TRBJ1-6, with D unclear. The length of the CDR3 is 14 residues. Trimming stripped 0 bases from V and 8 bases from J, with 9 bases between. Germline assignment: CDR1 SGHRS and CDR2 YFSETQ. CDR3 sequence reads: CASSLGRIDSPLHF. The CDR3, as DNA: TGCGCCAGCAGCTTGGGACGGATTGATTCACCCCTCCACTTT.